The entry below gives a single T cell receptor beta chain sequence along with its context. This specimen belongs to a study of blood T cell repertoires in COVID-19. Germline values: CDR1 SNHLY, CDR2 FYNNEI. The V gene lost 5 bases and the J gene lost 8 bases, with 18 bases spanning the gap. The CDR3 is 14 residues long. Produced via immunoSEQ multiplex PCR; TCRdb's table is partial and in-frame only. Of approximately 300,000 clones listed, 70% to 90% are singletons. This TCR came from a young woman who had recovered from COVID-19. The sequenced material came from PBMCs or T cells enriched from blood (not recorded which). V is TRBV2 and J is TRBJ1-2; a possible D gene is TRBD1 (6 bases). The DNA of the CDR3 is TGTGCCAGCAGTACCACGGGGGGCTCCGGGGGCTACACCTTC. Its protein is CASSTTGGSGGYTF. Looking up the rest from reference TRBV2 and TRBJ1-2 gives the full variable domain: EPEVTQTPSHQVTQMGQEVILRCVPISNHLYFYWYRQILGQKVEFLVSFYNNEISEKSEIFDDQFSVERPDGSNFTLKIRSTKLEDSAMYFCASSTTGGSGGYTFGSGTRLTVV.